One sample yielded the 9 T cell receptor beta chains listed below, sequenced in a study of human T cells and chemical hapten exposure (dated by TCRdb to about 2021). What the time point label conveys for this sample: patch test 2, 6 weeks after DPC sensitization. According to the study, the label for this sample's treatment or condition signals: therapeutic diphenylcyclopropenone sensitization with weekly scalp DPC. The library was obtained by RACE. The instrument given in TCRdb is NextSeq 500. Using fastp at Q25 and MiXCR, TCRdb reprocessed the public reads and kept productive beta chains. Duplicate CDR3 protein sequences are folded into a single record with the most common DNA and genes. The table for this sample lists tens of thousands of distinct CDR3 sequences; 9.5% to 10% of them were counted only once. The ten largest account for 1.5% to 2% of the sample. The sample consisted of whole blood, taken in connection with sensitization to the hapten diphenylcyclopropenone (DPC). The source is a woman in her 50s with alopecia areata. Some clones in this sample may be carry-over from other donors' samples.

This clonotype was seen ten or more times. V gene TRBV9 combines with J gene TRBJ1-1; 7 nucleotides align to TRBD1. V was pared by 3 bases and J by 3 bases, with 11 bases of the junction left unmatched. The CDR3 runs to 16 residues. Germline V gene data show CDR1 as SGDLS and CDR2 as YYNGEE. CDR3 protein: CASSGTADRRDTEAFF. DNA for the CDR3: TGTGCCAGCAGCGGAACAGCGGACAGGCGGGACACTGAAGCTTTCTTT. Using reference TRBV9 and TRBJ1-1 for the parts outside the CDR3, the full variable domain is DSGVTQTPKHLITATGQRVTLRCSPRSGDLSVYWYQQSLDQGLQFLIQYYNGEERAKGNILERFSAQQFPDLHSELNLSSLELGDSALYFCASSGTADRRDTEAFFGQGTRLTVV.

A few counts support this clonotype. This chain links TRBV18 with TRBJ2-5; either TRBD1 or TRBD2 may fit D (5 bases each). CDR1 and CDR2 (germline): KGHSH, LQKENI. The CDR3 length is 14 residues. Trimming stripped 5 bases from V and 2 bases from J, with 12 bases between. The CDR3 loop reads CASSSTRGQETQYF. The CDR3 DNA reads TGTGCCAGCTCATCCACTAGGGGTCAAGAGACCCAGTACTTC.

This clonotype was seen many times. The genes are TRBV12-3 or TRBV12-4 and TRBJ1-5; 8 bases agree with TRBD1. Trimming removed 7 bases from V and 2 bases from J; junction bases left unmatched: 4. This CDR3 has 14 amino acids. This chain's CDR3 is CASTKTGGNQPQHF. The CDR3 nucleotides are TGTGCCAGCACTAAGACAGGGGGCAATCAGCCCCAGCATTTT.

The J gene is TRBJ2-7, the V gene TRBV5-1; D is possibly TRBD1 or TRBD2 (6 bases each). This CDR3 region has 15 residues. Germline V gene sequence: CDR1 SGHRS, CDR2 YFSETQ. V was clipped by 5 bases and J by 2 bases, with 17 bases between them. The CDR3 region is CASSLTGGTTYEQYF. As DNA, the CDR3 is TGCGCCAGCAGTTTGACCGGGGGCACGACCTACGAGCAGTACTTC.

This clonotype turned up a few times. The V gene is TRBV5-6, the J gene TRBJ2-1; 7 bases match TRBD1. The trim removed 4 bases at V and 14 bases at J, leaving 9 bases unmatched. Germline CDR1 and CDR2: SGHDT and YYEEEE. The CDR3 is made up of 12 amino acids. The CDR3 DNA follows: TGTGCCAGCAGCCGATCTGACAGGGATGAGTTCTTC. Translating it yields CASSRSDRDEFF. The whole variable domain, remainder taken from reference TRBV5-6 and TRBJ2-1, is DAGVTQSPTHLIKTRGQQVTLRCSPKSGHDTVSWYQQALGQGPQFIFQYYEEEERQRGNFPDRFSGHQFPNYSSELNVNALLLGDSALYLCASSRSDRDEFFGPGTRLTVL.

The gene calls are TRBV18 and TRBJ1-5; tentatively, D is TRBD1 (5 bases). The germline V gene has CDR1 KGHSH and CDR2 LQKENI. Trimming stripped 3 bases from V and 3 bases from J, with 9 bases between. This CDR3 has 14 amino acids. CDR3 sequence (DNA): TGTGCCAGCTCACCCGGGGCCAACAATCAGCCCCAGCATTTT. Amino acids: CASSPGANNQPQHF.

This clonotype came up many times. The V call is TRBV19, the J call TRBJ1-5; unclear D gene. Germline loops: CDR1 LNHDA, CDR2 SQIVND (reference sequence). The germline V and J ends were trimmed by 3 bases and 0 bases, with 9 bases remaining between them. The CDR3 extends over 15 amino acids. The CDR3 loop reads CASSIGINSNQPQHF. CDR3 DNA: TGTGCCAGTAGTATTGGGATCAATAGCAATCAGCCCCAGCATTTT.

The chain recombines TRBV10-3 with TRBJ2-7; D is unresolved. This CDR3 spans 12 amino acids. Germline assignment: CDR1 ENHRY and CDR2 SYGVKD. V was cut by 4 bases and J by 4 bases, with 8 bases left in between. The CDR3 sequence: CAISAMGYEQYF. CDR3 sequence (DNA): TGTGCCATCAGTGCTATGGGGTACGAGCAGTACTTC.

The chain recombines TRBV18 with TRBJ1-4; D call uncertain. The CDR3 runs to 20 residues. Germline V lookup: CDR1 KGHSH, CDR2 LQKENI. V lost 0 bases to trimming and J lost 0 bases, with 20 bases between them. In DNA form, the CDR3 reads TGTGCCAGCTCACCACCGGCGGTAAATGCATTAAATACAACTAATGAAAAACTGTTTTTT. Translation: CASSPPAVNALNTTNEKLFF.